The entry that follows covers one T cell receptor (beta chain) sequence. This sample is part of a study of blood T cell repertoires in COVID-19. Study in general: Samples of COVID-19 (acute and convalescent) were obtained from the United States, Italy and Spain. The cDNA or gDNA used as material had been derived from T cells, B-cell-depleted T cells, or PBMCs.

As processed by the authors: Researchers report that nucleated cell counts were estimated from reference gene primer amplification. Profiling relied on immunoSEQ multiplex PCR, and the TCRdb table lists in-frame clones only, not all of them. V and J calls and clone size are as listed in that table; D and trimming were resolved from the DNA. Altogether 200,000 to 250,000 clones are present, about 88% being singletons, with the ten largest covering about 3%. This CDR3 is built from 16 residues. The sequenced sample was peripheral blood. This clonotype was obtained from a man aged 60 to 69 with acute or convalescent COVID-19. J is TRBJ1-1 and V is TRBV21-1; the DNA was not compared with TRBD1, the D call given in the table. TRBV21-1 is flagged as a pseudogene. CDR3 coding DNA: TGTGCCAGCAGCGCCCGGACAGGAAGCATGAACACTGAAGCTTTCTTT. Translated, it gives CASSARTGSMNTEAFF.